This is a list of T cell receptor beta chains from one sample in a study of OX40 agonist ivuxolimab in advanced cancers. Only in-frame clones appear in the TCRdb table, and some are missing; sequencing was by immunoSEQ multiplex PCR. The table shows 87,000 or so clones, with approximately 86% occurring only once. Sequencing used CD4+ or CD8+ T cells sorted from blood, obtained in a trial of the OX40 agonist ivuxolimab. These receptors were taken from an adult with an advanced solid tumor such as melanoma, head and neck, liver or kidney cancer. CDR3s include the opening cysteine and the closing phenylalanine or tryptophan. The D gene is left open where the match is weak. Only part of the rows carry a size: once, few, many, or a class if the clone is expanded.

j_call | v_call | clone_size | d_call | cdr3_nt | cdr3_aa
TRBJ2-7 | TRBV6-6 | NA | TRBD1 | TGTGCCAGCAGTTACAAAACAGGGGCCAGGGACGAGCAGTACTTC | CASSYKTGARDEQYF
TRBJ2-2 | TRBV7-2 | NA | TRBD1 | TGTGCCAGCAGCTCGGGACAGGGAGGGGGGACCGGGGAGCTGTTTTTT | CASSSGQGGGTGELFF
TRBJ2-3 | TRBV7-9 | NA | NA | TGTGCCAGCAGCCTCTACACGGGGGCAGATACGCAGTATTTT | CASSLYTGADTQYF
TRBJ2-7 | TRBV27 | NA | TRBD2 | TGTGCCAGCAGTTTATTCGGGGGGAGCTCCTACGAGCAGTACTTC | CASSLFGGSSYEQYF
TRBJ2-7 | TRBV5-1 | NA | TRBD2 | TGCGCCAGCAGCTTAGCGGGAGGAAATGAGCAGTACTTC | CASSLAGGNEQYF
TRBJ2-3 | TRBV11-2 | NA | TRBD1 | TGTGCCAGCAGCCCCCTGCGGAGTCTAAGGGGGCTGGGCGGGTATTTT | CASSPLRSLRGLGGYF
TRBJ1-2 | TRBV18 | few | NA | TGTGCCAGCTCACCGGAACAGGGTGAGTCGCACTATGGCTACACCTTC | CASSPEQGESHYGYTF
TRBJ2-1 | TRBV6-1 | NA | NA | TGTGCCAGCAGAGTAACTAGCACCAATGAGCAGTTCTTC | CASRVTSTNEQFF
TRBJ2-5 | TRBV4-3 | once | NA | TGCGCCAGCAGCCAAGATGGGGCTACAAGAGAGACCCAGTACTTC | CASSQDGATRETQYF
TRBJ2-1 | TRBV19 | NA | NA | TGTGCCAGTAGCCGACAACATAAGCAGTTCTTC | CASSRQHKQFF
TRBJ2-7 | TRBV27 | NA | NA | TGTGCCAGCAGTTCCGGACTATTCGATTGGTACTTC | CASSSGLFDWYF
TRBJ2-2 | TRBV18 | NA | NA | TGTGCCAGCTCACCAGGCCAGCTGATTGCCGGGGAGCTGTTTTTT | CASSPGQLIAGELFF
TRBJ1-6 | TRBV7-3 | NA | NA | TGTGCCAGCAGCTTAGACAGATTAGGTTCACCCCTCCACTTT | CASSLDRLGSPLHF
TRBJ2-5 | TRBV7-2 | NA | TRBD2 | TGTGCCAGCAGCTTAGAGGTAGCACGAGCGGGGGAGACCCAGTACTTC | CASSLEVARAGETQYF
TRBJ2-7 | TRBV5-4 | NA | TRBD1 | TGTGCCAGCAGCTTCAAGGGACAGGACGAGCAGTACTTC | CASSFKGQDEQYF
TRBJ2-2 | TRBV5-1 | NA | TRBD2 | TGCGCCAGCAGTTTGGCGGGGGAGGACGGGGAGCTGTTTTTT | CASSLAGEDGELFF
TRBJ2-7 | TRBV28 | NA | TRBD2 | TGTGCCAGCAGTTTAGTAGCGGGAGGGAGCTCCTACGAGCAGTACTTC | CASSLVAGGSSYEQYF
TRBJ1-2 | TRBV28 | NA | NA | TGTGCCAGCAGTCCCGGTGGCAGACTGAACTATGGCTACACCTTC | CASSPGGRLNYGYTF
TRBJ2-1 | TRBV19 | NA | NA | TGTGCCAGTAGTATAGCGGCGAGCTCCTACAATGAGCAGTTCTTC | CASSIAASSYNEQFF
TRBJ1-2 | TRBV18 | NA | TRBD1 | TGTGCCAGCTCACCGGGACAGGGTTTCAACTATGGCTACACCTTC | CASSPGQGFNYGYTF
TRBJ1-4 | TRBV5-1 | NA | TRBD1 | TGCGCCAGCAGCTTAAGTCGACAGGGGAATGAAAAACTGTTTTTT | CASSLSRQGNEKLFF
TRBJ2-6 | TRBV23-1 | NA | NA | TGCGCCAGCAGCCTCTCTGGGGCCAACGTCCTGACTTTC | CASSLSGANVLTF
TRBJ2-1 | TRBV6-1 | NA | TRBD2 | TGTGCCAGCAGTGAATCAGGAGGGAGGGCTTACAATGAGCAGTTCTTC | CASSESGGRAYNEQFF
TRBJ2-7 | TRBV15 | NA | NA | TGTGCCACCAGCAGAGATGGGGGGCCGGCCTACGAGCAGTACTTC | CATSRDGGPAYEQYF
TRBJ2-7 | TRBV13 | NA | TRBD1 | TGTGCCAGCAGTCCAAGACAGGGTACCTACGAGCAGTACTTC | CASSPRQGTYEQYF
TRBJ1-1 | TRBV30 | once | NA | TGTGCCTGGGGAAGAACAGGTAACACTGAAGCTTTCTTT | CAWGRTGNTEAFF